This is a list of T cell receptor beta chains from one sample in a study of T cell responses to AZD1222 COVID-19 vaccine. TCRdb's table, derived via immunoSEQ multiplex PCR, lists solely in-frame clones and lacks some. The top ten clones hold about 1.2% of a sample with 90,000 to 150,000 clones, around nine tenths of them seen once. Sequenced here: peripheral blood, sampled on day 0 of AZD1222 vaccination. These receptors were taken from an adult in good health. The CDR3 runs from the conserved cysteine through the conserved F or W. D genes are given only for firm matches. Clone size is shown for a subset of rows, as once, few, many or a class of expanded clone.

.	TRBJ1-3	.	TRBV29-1	TGCAGCGCTCGGGACTTATCGAGCTCTGGAAACACCATATATTTT	CSARDLSSSGNTIYF
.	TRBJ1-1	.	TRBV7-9	TGTGCCAGCAACCGGGCGAGGGACACTGAAGCTTTCTTT	CASNRARDTEAFF
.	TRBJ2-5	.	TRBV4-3	TGCGCCAGCAGCCAAGATCGGGCAGTCCTACAAGAGACCCAGTACTTC	CASSQDRAVLQETQYF
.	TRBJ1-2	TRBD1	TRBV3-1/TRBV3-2	TGTGCCAGCAGCCAAGATACAGGGGCCGTCGGCTACACCTTC	CASSQDTGAVGYTF
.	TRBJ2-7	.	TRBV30	TGTGCCTGGAGTGTCCTCGGGGGAAACTACGAGCAGTACTTC	CAWSVLGGNYEQYF
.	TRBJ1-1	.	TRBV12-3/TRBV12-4	TGTGCCAGCAGTTTAGCTCAGGGCGAAGCTTTCTTT	CASSLAQGEAFF
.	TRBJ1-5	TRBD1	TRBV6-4	TGTGCCAGCAGTGGACAGGGTGGCGATCAGCCCCAGCATTTT	CASSGQGGDQPQHF
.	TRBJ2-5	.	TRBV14	TGTGCCAGCAGCCAGGGATTTGAGGAGACCCAGTACTTC	CASSQGFEETQYF
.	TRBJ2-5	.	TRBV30	TGTGCCTGCCAAACGTGGGAGACCCAGTACTTC	CACQTWETQYF
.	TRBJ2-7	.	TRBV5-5	TGTGCCAGCAGCTTGTCCTCCTACGAGCAGTACTTC	CASSLSSYEQYF
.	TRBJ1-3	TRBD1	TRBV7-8	TGTGCCAGCAGCTTAGACTGGGGACAGGGCGGGTCTCTGGGTCGTGGAAACACCATATATTTT	CASSLDWGQGGSLGRGNTIYF
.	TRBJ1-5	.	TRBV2	TGTGCCAGCAGTGCGAAGACCCGGCCTACTTTAAGCAATCAGCCCCAGCATTTT	CASSAKTRPTLSNQPQHF
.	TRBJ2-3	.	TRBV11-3	TGTGCCAGCAGCGTAGGGACCACAGATACGCAGTATTTT	CASSVGTTDTQYF
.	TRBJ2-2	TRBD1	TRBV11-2	TGTGCCAGCAGCCCGGACAGGTTGAACACCGGGGAGCTGTTTTTT	CASSPDRLNTGELFF
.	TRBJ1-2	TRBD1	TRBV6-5	TGTGCCAGCAGCCGGGAGGGGGCCTCTGGCTATGGCTACACCTTC	CASSREGASGYGYTF
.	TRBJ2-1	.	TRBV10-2	TGCGCCAGCAGGGCGGGGCGGTACAATGAGCAGTTCTTC	CASRAGRYNEQFF
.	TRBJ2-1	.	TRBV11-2	TGTGCCAGCAAACAGGTTAGCGGACCCTACAATGAGCAGTTCTTC	CASKQVSGPYNEQFF
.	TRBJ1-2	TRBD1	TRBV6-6	TGTGCCAGCAGGCGACAGGGGGTCGACTATGGCTACACCTTC	CASRRQGVDYGYTF
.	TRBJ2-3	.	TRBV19	TGTGCCAGTAGTATTCAGGCAGGCCGATCCGATACGCAGTATTTT	CASSIQAGRSDTQYF
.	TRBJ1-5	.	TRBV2	TGTGCCAGCAGGGTTATTGAGGGCAATCAGCCCCAGCATTTT	CASRVIEGNQPQHF
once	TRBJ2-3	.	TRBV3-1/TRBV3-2	TGTGCCAGCAGCCAACTGCCGGTCGGAAGCAGCACAGATACGCAGTATTTT	CASSQLPVGSSTDTQYF
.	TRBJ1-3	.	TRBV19	TGTGCCAGTAGTATAGCAGGGGCTGGAAACACCATATATTTT	CASSIAGAGNTIYF
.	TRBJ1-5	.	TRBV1	TGCACCAGCAGCCAAGGGGGGTCCGGGGTGAGGGTTAATCAGCCCCAGCATTTT	CTSSQGGSGVRVNQPQHF
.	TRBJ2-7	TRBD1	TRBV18	TGTGCCAGCTCACCAGGGACAGGGGGATCCTACGAGCAGTACTTC	CASSPGTGGSYEQYF
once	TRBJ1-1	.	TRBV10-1	TGCGCCAGCAGTGAGAGCCGGGACGGGGATGACGCTTTCTTT	CASSESRDGDDAFF
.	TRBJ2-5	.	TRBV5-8	TGTGCCAGCAGCTTGATTGGACAGACCCAGTACTTC	CASSLIGQTQYF
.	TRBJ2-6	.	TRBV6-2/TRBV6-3	TGTGCCAGCAGCCCGGTTCATTCTGGGGCCAACGTCCTGACTTTC	CASSPVHSGANVLTF
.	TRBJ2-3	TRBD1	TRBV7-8	TGTGCCAGCAGCTTCCTGGACAGGGACACAGATACGCAGTATTTT	CASSFLDRDTDTQYF
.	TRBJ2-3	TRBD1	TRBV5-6	TGTGCCAGCAGCTTGGGGTCCCGGGACAGCTTGACAGATACGCAGTATTTT	CASSLGSRDSLTDTQYF
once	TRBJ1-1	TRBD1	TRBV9	TGTGCCAGCAGCCCGTGGGACAGGGCCACTGAAGCTTTCTTT	CASSPWDRATEAFF
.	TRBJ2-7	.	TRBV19	TGTGCCAGTAGCATCGCGGCAGGGCCACCCTACGAGCAGTACTTC	CASSIAAGPPYEQYF
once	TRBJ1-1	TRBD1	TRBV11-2	TGTGCCAGCTCCAGGACAGGGAACACTGAAGCTTTCTTT	CASSRTGNTEAFF
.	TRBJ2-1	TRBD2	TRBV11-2	TGTGCCAGCAGCTCTAGCGGGGGGGAGCAGTTCTTC	CASSSSGGEQFF
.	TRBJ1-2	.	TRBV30	TGTGCCTGGGAGCTTCTCACGGTGGGTGGCTACACCTTC	CAWELLTVGGYTF
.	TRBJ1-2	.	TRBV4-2	TGTGCCAGCAGCCAAGCAACACCAGGAGGTTATGGCTACACCTTC	CASSQATPGGYGYTF
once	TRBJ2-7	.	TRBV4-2	TGTGCCAGCAGCCAAGTTGAAATGAACGAGCAGTACTTC	CASSQVEMNEQYF
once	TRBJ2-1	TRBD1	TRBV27	TGTGCCAGCAGTTTCACCGGGACAGTACACAATGAGCAGTTCTTC	CASSFTGTVHNEQFF
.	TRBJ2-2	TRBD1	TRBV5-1	TGCGCCAGCAGCTTCGGACAGGACACCGGGGAGCTGTTTTTT	CASSFGQDTGELFF
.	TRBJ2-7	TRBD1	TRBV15	TGTGCCACCAGCAGGGACAGGGCGGACGAGCAGTACTTC	CATSRDRADEQYF
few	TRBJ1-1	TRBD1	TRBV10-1	TGCGCCAGCAGTGAGTTACAGGGGCAGGATGAAGCTTTCTTT	CASSELQGQDEAFF
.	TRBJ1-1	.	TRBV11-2	TGTGCCAGCAGCTTAGACACAGGCAGCGCTTTCTTT	CASSLDTGSAFF
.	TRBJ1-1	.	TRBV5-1	TGCGCCAGCAGCTTGGGGAACAGGGTGAACACTGAAGCTTTCTTT	CASSLGNRVNTEAFF
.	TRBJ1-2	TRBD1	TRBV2	TGTGCCAGCAGTGATAGCGGCAGGGGGATAGGCTACACCTTC	CASSDSGRGIGYTF
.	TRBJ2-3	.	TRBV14	TGTGCCAGCAGTGTGGGCTATACGCAGTATTTT	CASSVGYTQYF
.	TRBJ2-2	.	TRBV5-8	TGTGCCAGCAGCTTGGATGAGGCCGGGGAGCTGTTTTTT	CASSLDEAGELFF